The 8 T cell receptor beta chains in this list originate from one sample, sequenced in a study of OX40 agonist ivuxolimab in advanced cancers. Clones were read by immunoSEQ multiplex PCR, and TCRdb kept only the in-frame ones, dropping some. The table shows 50,000 to 60,000 clones, with less than 90% occurring only once. The starting material was CD4+ or CD8+ T cells sorted from blood, obtained in a trial of the OX40 agonist ivuxolimab. The source of these receptors is an adult with an advanced solid tumor such as melanoma, head and neck, liver or kidney cancer.

This clone was observed a single time. This chain uses TRBV4-2 with TRBJ2-7; TRBD2 matches at 8 bases. Trimming took 1 base from V and 1 from J; bases not matched to a gene: 6. The germline V gene encodes CDR1 LGHNA and CDR2 YNFKEQ. The CDR3 runs 16 residues. This CDR3 reads CASSQGGRGGSYEQYF. The CDR3 DNA reads as TGTGCCAGCAGCCAAGGGGGACGCGGGGGGTCCTACGAGCAGTACTTC.

This clone was detected once. At the DNA level, this CDR3 is encoded by other sequences in the same sample as well. The V call is TRBV29-1, the J call TRBJ2-5; tentative D call: TRBD1 (6 bases). The V end lost 2 bases, the J end lost 5 bases, and 18 bases lay between the germline ends. Germline assignment: CDR1 SQVTM and CDR2 ANQGSEA. The CDR3 covers 15 residues. In nucleotides, the CDR3 is TGCAGCGTTGAAACAAGGGACAAGGTGGTGGAGACCCAGTACTTC. Protein product: CSVETRDKVVETQYF.

This rearrangement joins TRBV10-3 to TRBJ2-3; 12 nucleotides match TRBD2. Trimming took 10 bases from V and 6 from J; bases not matched to a gene: 8. CDR1 is ENHRY, CDR2 SYGVKD, per germline. The CDR3 covers 14 residues. DNA of the CDR3: TGTGCCACCACTACTAGCGGGGGGAGGGATACGCAGTATTTT. Encoded protein: CATTTSGGRDTQYF.

V and J are TRBV6-5 and TRBJ2-7, with 11 bases lining up with TRBD1. This CDR3 spans 15 amino acids. The junction had 5 bases not matched to a gene; V was cut back by 3 bases and J by 4 bases. The V gene's germline CDR1 is MNHEY and CDR2 SVGAGI. The CDR3 nucleotides read TGTGCCAGCAGTTATGGGACAGGGGGAATGTACGAGCAGTACTTC. Protein: CASSYGTGGMYEQYF.

V and J are TRBV29-1 and TRBJ1-1; the D is unclear. The CDR3 totals 12 residues. Trimming pared 3 bases from V and 4 bases from J, leaving 9 bases between. The germline CDR1 and CDR2 sequences are SQVTM and ANQGSEA. CDR3 sequence (DNA): TGCAGCGTTGACGGGGTAGGCACTGAAGCTTTCTTT. Its protein product is CSVDGVGTEAFF.

The V and J genes are TRBV27 and TRBJ2-3; D call uncertain. CDR3 length: 15 residues. V was shortened by 4 bases and J by 6 bases, with 17 bases between the two germline ends. CDR1 and CDR2 from the germline V gene are MNHEY and SMNVEV (reference sequence). In nucleotides, the CDR3 is TGTGCCAGCAGTTGGTCGGTCTACCGGTTGGATACGCAGTATTTT. It codes for CASSWSVYRLDTQYF.

The J gene is TRBJ2-7, the V gene TRBV7-6; tentatively, D is TRBD1 or TRBD2 (5 bases each). The CDR3 is made up of 13 amino acids. Trimming removed 1 base from V and 5 bases from J, with 9 bases in between. Germline V lookup: CDR1 SGHVS, CDR2 FNYEAQ. The CDR3 coding sequence is TGTGCCAGCAGCTTAGAGGTGGGGGACGAGCAGTACTTC. Translating it yields CASSLEVGDEQYF.

This clone has only a few counts. J is TRBJ1-5 and V is TRBV30; D is uncertain. Trimming removed 3 bases at V and 4 bases at J, with 13 bases between. This CDR3 spans 14 amino acids. Germline V gene lookup returns CDR1 GTSNPN and CDR2 SVGIG (reference sequence). CDR3 in amino acids: CAWSPLPGNQPQHF. Here the CDR3 DNA reads TGTGCCTGGAGCCCCTTACCTGGGAATCAGCCCCAGCATTTT.